This is a list of T cell receptor beta chains from one sample in a study of cytomegalovirus exposure and HLA in healthy donors. Data came from immunoSEQ multiplex PCR; TCRdb stores just in-frame clones and leaves some out. The sample records 150,000 or so clones, roughly 77% being singletons. The specimen sequenced was PBMCs. These receptors were collected from a woman aged 40-49 years in good health and CMV-seropositive. Each CDR3 is given with its conserved first and last residue. Fields, in order: V gene, D gene, clone size, J gene, CDR3 length, CDR3 DNA, CDR3 protein. The D gene is left open where the match is weak. Where a row states a size, it is once, few, many or the class of an expanded clone; other rows omit it.

v_call: TRBV2
d_call: -
clone_size: -
j_call: TRBJ2-7
cdr3_length: 13
cdr3_nt: TGTGCCACCAAACGTAGTGGGCACTACGAGCAGTACTTC
cdr3_aa: CATKRSGHYEQYF

v_call: TRBV28
d_call: TRBD2
clone_size: -
j_call: TRBJ2-7
cdr3_length: 15
cdr3_nt: TGTGCCAGCAGTCACGGGACTAGCGGGACGGGGGAGCAGTACTTC
cdr3_aa: CASSHGTSGTGEQYF

v_call: TRBV7-3
d_call: TRBD1
clone_size: -
j_call: TRBJ1-1
cdr3_length: 13
cdr3_nt: TGTGCCAGCAGCCCACAATCAGGCAGGGGGGCTTTCTTT
cdr3_aa: CASSPQSGRGAFF

v_call: TRBV11-2
d_call: -
clone_size: few
j_call: TRBJ1-6
cdr3_length: 15
cdr3_nt: TGTGCCAGCAGCAGCTTAGTCAGGAGGAATTCACCCCTCCACTTT
cdr3_aa: CASSSLVRRNSPLHF

v_call: TRBV5-4
d_call: TRBD1
clone_size: once
j_call: TRBJ1-1
cdr3_length: 14
cdr3_nt: TGTGCCAGCAGCTTTCAGGGGGCGCAGACTGAAGCTTTCTTT
cdr3_aa: CASSFQGAQTEAFF

v_call: TRBV11-2
d_call: TRBD1
clone_size: -
j_call: TRBJ1-5
cdr3_length: 15
cdr3_nt: TGTGCCAGCAGCTTAGGGGGACAGGGTCATCAGCCCCAGCATTTT
cdr3_aa: CASSLGGQGHQPQHF

v_call: TRBV6-5
d_call: TRBD2
clone_size: -
j_call: TRBJ2-2
cdr3_length: 15
cdr3_nt: TGTGCCAGCAGTCACTCCCTAGCGGGAGTCGGGGAGCTGTTTTTT
cdr3_aa: CASSHSLAGVGELFF

v_call: TRBV12-2
d_call: -
clone_size: few
j_call: TRBJ1-1
cdr3_length: 13
cdr3_nt: TGTGCAAGTCGCTTAGCCTCAGGGTTTGGGGCTTTCTTT
cdr3_aa: CASRLASGFGAFF

v_call: TRBV10-2
d_call: -
clone_size: -
j_call: TRBJ1-1
cdr3_length: 13
cdr3_nt: TGCGCCAGCAGTGAGACGCGGGACACTGAAGCTTTCTTT
cdr3_aa: CASSETRDTEAFF

v_call: TRBV27
d_call: TRBD1
clone_size: -
j_call: TRBJ2-1
cdr3_length: 13
cdr3_nt: TGTGCCAGCAGTGGGACAGGGCCCAATGAGCAGTTCTTC
cdr3_aa: CASSGTGPNEQFF

v_call: TRBV5-5
d_call: TRBD2
clone_size: -
j_call: TRBJ2-2
cdr3_length: 15
cdr3_nt: TGTGCCAGCAGTCCTCTAGCGGGAGAAGCCGGGGAGCTGTTTTTT
cdr3_aa: CASSPLAGEAGELFF

v_call: TRBV7-2
d_call: TRBD2
clone_size: -
j_call: TRBJ2-7
cdr3_length: 15
cdr3_nt: TGTGCCAGCAGCTCGGCCTATGCGGGAGTTTCGGAGCAGTACTTC
cdr3_aa: CASSSAYAGVSEQYF

v_call: TRBV28
d_call: TRBD1
clone_size: -
j_call: TRBJ1-1
cdr3_length: 14
cdr3_nt: TGTGCCAGCAGTACCTGGACAGGGGGCACTGAAGCTTTCTTT
cdr3_aa: CASSTWTGGTEAFF

v_call: TRBV28
d_call: -
clone_size: -
j_call: TRBJ1-2
cdr3_length: 12
cdr3_nt: TGTGCCAGCAGCGAATCGGGTTATGGCTACACCTTC
cdr3_aa: CASSESGYGYTF

v_call: TRBV7-3
d_call: TRBD2
clone_size: -
j_call: TRBJ2-3
cdr3_length: 16
cdr3_nt: TGTGCCAGCAGCCAGACTAGCGGGAGTGGGGCAGATACGCAGTATTTT
cdr3_aa: CASSQTSGSGADTQYF

v_call: TRBV6-1
d_call: TRBD1
clone_size: -
j_call: TRBJ2-7
cdr3_length: 13
cdr3_nt: TGTGCCAGCAGTACCCCAGGGGGATCCGAGCAGTACTTC
cdr3_aa: CASSTPGGSEQYF

v_call: TRBV7-9
d_call: -
clone_size: few
j_call: TRBJ2-6
cdr3_length: 19
cdr3_nt: TGTTCCAGCAGCTTAACTTTCTTGATCGCCCTCCCTGGGGCCAACGTCCTGACTTTC
cdr3_aa: CSSSLTFLIALPGANVLTF

v_call: TRBV15
d_call: -
clone_size: -
j_call: TRBJ2-1
cdr3_length: 16
cdr3_nt: TGTGCCACCAGCAGAGATCTACTAAGCTCCTACAATGAGCAGTTCTTC
cdr3_aa: CATSRDLLSSYNEQFF

v_call: TRBV9
d_call: TRBD1
clone_size: -
j_call: TRBJ2-7
cdr3_length: 14
cdr3_nt: TGTGCCAGCAGCTTGGGACAGGGGGCCTACGAGCAGTACTTC
cdr3_aa: CASSLGQGAYEQYF

v_call: TRBV15
d_call: -
clone_size: -
j_call: TRBJ2-7
cdr3_length: 16
cdr3_nt: TGTGCCACCAGCAGACCCCACCGCGGTTCCCCCTACGAGCAGTACTTC
cdr3_aa: CATSRPHRGSPYEQYF

v_call: TRBV6-5
d_call: -
clone_size: -
j_call: TRBJ1-5
cdr3_length: 13
cdr3_nt: TGTGCCAGCAGTCAGGGTAACAATCAGCCCCAGCATTTT
cdr3_aa: CASSQGNNQPQHF

v_call: TRBV7-8
d_call: TRBD2
clone_size: -
j_call: TRBJ2-7
cdr3_length: 16
cdr3_nt: TGTGCCAGCAGCTTGCGGAGCGGGAGGGCCGTTTACGAGCAGTACTTC
cdr3_aa: CASSLRSGRAVYEQYF